Given below is one TCR beta chain in context. Antigen unknown. This sample stems from a study of T cell responses to AZD1222 COVID-19 vaccine. Study-level points and caveats: Females made up more of the donors, who were largely white British, and clonal diversity may have come out too low. At study baseline, merely five or six AZD1222 recipients were seropositive. Unmutated variant regions are reportedly targeted by nearly half of spike-specific TCRs. Repertoire sampling occurred only after the peak T cell response.

Measured with immunoSEQ multiplex PCR; TCRdb has only the in-frame clones, and not every one. Among about 140,000 clones, just over 90% were seen once, and the ten largest hold over 0.85%. In germline, CDR1 is SGHNT, CDR2 YENEEA. The CDR3 extends over 14 amino acids. The V and J ends lost 3 bases and 7 bases, in that order; junction bases with no gene match: 6. The sample in question was peripheral blood, obtained on day 0 of MenACWY control vaccination. The receptor was isolated from an adult in good health. J is TRBJ1-2 and V is TRBV11-3; 9 bases fit TRBD1. The CDR3 nucleotides are TGTGCCAGCAGCTTCCGGGACAGGGAAAGTGGCTACACCTTC. Protein product: CASSFRDRESGYTF.